The entry that follows covers one T cell receptor beta chain sequence. PCR employed 60 Vbeta and 13 Jbeta primers. Here immunoSEQ multiplex PCR was the method, and the copy in TCRdb shows in-frame clones only, minus some. Among about 76,000 clones listed, over 60% were seen once. The data are from a study of cytomegalovirus exposure and HLA in healthy donors. Study background: Of 398 genotyped donors, 81% clustered with self-reported Caucasian donors.

The CDR3 runs to 13 residues. Trimming pared 3 bases from V and 6 bases from J, leaving 12 bases between. From germline, CDR1 is SGHAT and CDR2 FQNNGV. The TCR was taken from a woman in her forties in good health and CMV-seropositive. The chain employs TRBV11-2 and TRBJ2-7, with D possibly TRBD1 on 5 matching bases. Sequencing was performed on PBMCs. CDR3 in amino acids: CASSFIDSREQYF. The CDR3, as DNA: TGTGCCAGCAGCTTCATCGACAGTCGCGAGCAGTACTTC.